The clone carrying this TCR beta chain was detected once. Its antigen is still unknown. This specimen comes from a study of chemoradiotherapy in HPV16-positive cancers. Study-level background: Candidate HPV-specific clones and shared TCR motifs came from a couple of HPV16-positive patients.

Samples were taken several times over chemoradiotherapy. The data were produced by immunoSEQ multiplex PCR, yet TCRdb's version contains in-frame clones alone and is incomplete. The sample comprises around 3,300 clones, roughly 84% of which are singletons, and approximately 4.7% rests with the top ten. Study-level results: Non-HPV-specific T cells did not expand in tumors during treatment, whereas candidate HPV-specific clones and E7-related motifs did.

CDR1 is MNHEY and CDR2 is SVGAGI in the germline V gene. V dropped 8 bases and J dropped 5; count of bases not matched to a gene: 11. CDR3 length: 14 amino acids. The V call is TRBV6-5, the J call TRBJ1-2; 7 bases map to TRBD1. The clonotype was recovered from a human donor with HPV-associated anogenital cancer. Sequencing used tumor tissue, obtained from a patient who underwent chemoradiotherapy. CDR3 sequence reads: CASRTGTVNYGYTF. CDR3 DNA: TGTGCCAGCCGAACCGGGACAGTGAATTATGGCTACACCTTC.